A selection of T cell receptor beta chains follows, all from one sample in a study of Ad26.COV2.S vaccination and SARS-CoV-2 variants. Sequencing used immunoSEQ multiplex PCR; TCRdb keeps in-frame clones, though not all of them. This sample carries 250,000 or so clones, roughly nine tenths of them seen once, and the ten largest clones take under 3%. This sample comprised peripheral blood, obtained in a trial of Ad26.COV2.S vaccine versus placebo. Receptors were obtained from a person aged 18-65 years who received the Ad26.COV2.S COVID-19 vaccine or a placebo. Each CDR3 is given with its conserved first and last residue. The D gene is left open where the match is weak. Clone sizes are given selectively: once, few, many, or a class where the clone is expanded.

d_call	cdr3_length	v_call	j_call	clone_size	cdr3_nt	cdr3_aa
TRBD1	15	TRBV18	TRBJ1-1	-	TGTGCCAGCTCACCGCAGGGGGGAGGAAACACTGAAGCTTTCTTT	CASSPQGGGNTEAFF
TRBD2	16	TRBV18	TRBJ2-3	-	TGTGCCAGCTCACCCACTAGCGGGAGGTCAGGGAATACGCAGTATTTT	CASSPTSGRSGNTQYF
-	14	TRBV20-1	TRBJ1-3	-	TGCAGTGCTAGTCCGGATTCCTCTGGAAACACCATATATTTT	CSASPDSSGNTIYF
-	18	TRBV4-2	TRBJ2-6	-	TGTGCCAGCAGCCGGCGCGCGGCAGTGCACTCTGGGGCCAACGTCCTGACTTTC	CASSRRAAVHSGANVLTF
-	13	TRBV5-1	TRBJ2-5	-	TGCGCCAGCAGGGACGTGGGGGCAGAGACCCAGTACTTC	CASRDVGAETQYF
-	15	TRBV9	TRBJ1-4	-	TGTGCCAGCAGCGTAGACAAGGGGACCTATGAAAAACTGTTTTTT	CASSVDKGTYEKLFF
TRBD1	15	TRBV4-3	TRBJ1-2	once	TGCGCCAGCAGCCAAGGAGGGACAGGGGTCTATGGCTACACCTTC	CASSQGGTGVYGYTF
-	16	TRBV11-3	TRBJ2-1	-	TGTGCCAGCAGCCCTTACAGGACACGCTCCTACAATGAGCAGTTCTTC	CASSPYRTRSYNEQFF
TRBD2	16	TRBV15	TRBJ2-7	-	TGTGCCACCAGCAAAGAGAAGGGCGGGGGGCGTGACGAGCAGTACTTC	CATSKEKGGGRDEQYF
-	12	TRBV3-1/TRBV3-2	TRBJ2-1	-	TGTGCCAGCAGCCAGAGGGGGGATGAGCAGTTCTTC	CASSQRGDEQFF
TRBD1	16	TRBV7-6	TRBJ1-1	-	TGTGCCAGCAGCTTATTTCAGGGGGCAACGAACACTGAAGCTTTCTTT	CASSLFQGATNTEAFF
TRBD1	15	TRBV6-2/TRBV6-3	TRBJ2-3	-	TGTGCCAGCAGTTCGATGGGACAGGGACCAGATACGCAGTATTTT	CASSSMGQGPDTQYF
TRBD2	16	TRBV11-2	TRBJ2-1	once	TGTGCCAGCAGCCCGATAGCGGGACGGGTTGACAATGAGCAGTTCTTC	CASSPIAGRVDNEQFF
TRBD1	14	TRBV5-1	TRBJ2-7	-	TGCGCCAGCAGCTCACAGGGGGTCTCCTACGAGCAGTACTTC	CASSSQGVSYEQYF
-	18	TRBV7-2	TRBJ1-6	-	TGTGCCAGCAGCTTAGCAGGACGTCTAAGCTCCTATAATTCACCCCTCCACTTT	CASSLAGRLSSYNSPLHF
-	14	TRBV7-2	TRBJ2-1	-	TGTGCCAGCAGCCCGTTAAGGAGCTACAATGAGCAGTTCTTC	CASSPLRSYNEQFF
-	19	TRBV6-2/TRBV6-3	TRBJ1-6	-	TGTGCCAGCAGTTACTCGATCCCACGGCGGAGCTCCTATAATTCACCCCTCCACTTT	CASSYSIPRRSSYNSPLHF
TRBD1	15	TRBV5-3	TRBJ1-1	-	TGTGCCAGAAGCGACCGGGACAGGGTGGCCACTGAAGCTTTCTTT	CARSDRDRVATEAFF
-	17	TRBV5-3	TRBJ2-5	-	TGTGCCAGAAGCTTGTCCGGAGGGGAGAGGGTGGGAGAGACCCAGTACTTC	CARSLSGGERVGETQYF
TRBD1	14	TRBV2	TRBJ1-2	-	TGTGCCAGCACCACAGGGGTGTTAAACTATGGCTACACCTTC	CASTTGVLNYGYTF
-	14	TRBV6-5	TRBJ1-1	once	TGTGCCAGCAGAGCTTGGACACCGAACACTGAAGCTTTCTTT	CASRAWTPNTEAFF
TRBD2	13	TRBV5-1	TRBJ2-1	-	TGCGCCAGCAGCTTAAGACTAGCGAATGAGCAGTTCTTC	CASSLRLANEQFF
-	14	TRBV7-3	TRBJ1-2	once	TGTGCCAGCAGCTTAACTGGGGACGACCATGGCTACACCTTC	CASSLTGDDHGYTF
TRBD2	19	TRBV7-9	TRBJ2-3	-	TGTGCCAGCAGCCAACAGACTAGCGGGGGCCCCATTACCACAGATACGCAGTATTTT	CASSQQTSGGPITTDTQYF
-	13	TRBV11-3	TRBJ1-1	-	TGTGCCAGCAGCTTAGATTCCGCGACTGAAGCTTTCTTT	CASSLDSATEAFF
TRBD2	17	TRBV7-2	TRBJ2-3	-	TGTGCCAGCAGTTATTGGGGACTAGGTAGGGGCACAGATACGCAGTATTTT	CASSYWGLGRGTDTQYF
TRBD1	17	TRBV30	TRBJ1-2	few	TGTGCCTGGAGTAGTGGGGGACAGGGGGCCCAGTTGCGAGGCTACACCTTC	CAWSSGGQGAQLRGYTF
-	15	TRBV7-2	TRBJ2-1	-	TGTGCCAGCAGCTTTCACGGTCGCTCCTACAATGAGCAGTTCTTC	CASSFHGRSYNEQFF